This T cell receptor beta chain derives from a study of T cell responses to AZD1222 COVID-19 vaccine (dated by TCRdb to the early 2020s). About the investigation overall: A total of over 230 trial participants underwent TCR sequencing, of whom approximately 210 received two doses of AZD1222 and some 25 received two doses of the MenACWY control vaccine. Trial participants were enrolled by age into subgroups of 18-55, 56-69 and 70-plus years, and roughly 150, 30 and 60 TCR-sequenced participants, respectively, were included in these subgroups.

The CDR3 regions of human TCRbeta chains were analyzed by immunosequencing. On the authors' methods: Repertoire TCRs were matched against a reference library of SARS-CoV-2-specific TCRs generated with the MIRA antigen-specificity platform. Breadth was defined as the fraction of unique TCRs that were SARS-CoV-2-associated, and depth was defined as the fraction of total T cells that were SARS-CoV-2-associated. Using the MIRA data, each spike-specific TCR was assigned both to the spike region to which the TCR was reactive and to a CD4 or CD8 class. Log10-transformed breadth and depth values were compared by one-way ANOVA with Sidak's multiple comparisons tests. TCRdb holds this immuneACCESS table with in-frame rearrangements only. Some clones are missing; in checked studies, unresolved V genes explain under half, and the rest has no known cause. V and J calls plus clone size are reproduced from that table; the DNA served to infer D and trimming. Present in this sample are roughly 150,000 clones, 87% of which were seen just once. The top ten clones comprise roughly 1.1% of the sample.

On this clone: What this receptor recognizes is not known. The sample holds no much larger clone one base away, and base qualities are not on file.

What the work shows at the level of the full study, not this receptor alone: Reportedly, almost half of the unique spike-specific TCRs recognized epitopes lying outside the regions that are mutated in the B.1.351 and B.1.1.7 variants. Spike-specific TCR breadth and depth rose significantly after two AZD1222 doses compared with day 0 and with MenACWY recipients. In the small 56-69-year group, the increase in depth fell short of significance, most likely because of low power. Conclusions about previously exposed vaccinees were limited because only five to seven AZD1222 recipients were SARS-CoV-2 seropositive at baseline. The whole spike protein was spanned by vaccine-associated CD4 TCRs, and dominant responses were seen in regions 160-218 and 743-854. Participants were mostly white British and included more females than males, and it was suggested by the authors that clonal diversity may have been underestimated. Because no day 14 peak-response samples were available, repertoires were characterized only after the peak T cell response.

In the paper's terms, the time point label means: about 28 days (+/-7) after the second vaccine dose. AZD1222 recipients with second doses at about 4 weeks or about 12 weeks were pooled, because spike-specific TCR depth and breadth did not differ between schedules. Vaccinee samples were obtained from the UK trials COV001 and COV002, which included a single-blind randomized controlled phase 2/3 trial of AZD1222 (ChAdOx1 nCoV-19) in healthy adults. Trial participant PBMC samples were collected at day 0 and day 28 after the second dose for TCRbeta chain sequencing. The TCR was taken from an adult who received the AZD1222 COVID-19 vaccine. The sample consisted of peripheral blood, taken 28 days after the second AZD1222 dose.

CDR3 reads: CASSRGTGFKFLAPSNYGYTF. Read as DNA, the sequence is TGTGCCAGCAGCAGGGGGACAGGGTTCAAGTTCCTCGCCCCTTCTAACTATGGCTACACCTTC. The rearrangement joined TRBV21-1 to TRBJ1-2; the table's D gene call, TRBD1, was not cross checked with the DNA. TRBV21-1 constitutes a pseudogene. Taken from cysteine to phenylalanine, the CDR3 has 21 residues. CDR3 DNA only is kept here, 63 bases in frame from base 1.